The next 29 T cell receptor beta chains were all read from a single sample in a study of shared clonotypes between healthy human individuals. Assay: immunoSEQ multiplex PCR; the TCRdb copy retains only in-frame clones and omits some. The data show about 95,000 clones, with 65% to 70% seen just once and roughly 40% held by the top ten. The sample was memory CD8+ T cells sorted from blood. The subset denotes: CD45RO+ cells pooled with CCR7-negative TemRA cells. The source is a man between 25 and 39 years old in good health.

This clone was observed once. The J gene is TRBJ1-1, the V gene TRBV19; 7 bases agree with TRBD1. This CDR3 has 14 residues. Germline V gene data show CDR1 as LNHDA and CDR2 as SQIVND (reference sequence). J was trimmed by 8 bases and V by 3 bases; bases with no gene match: 9. The CDR3 loop is CASSMISGGSEAFF. The CDR3 nucleotides read TGTGCCAGTAGTATGATTTCAGGGGGAAGCGAAGCTTTCTTT. The whole variable domain, remainder taken from reference TRBV19 and TRBJ1-1, is DGGITQSPKYLFRKEGQNVTLSCEQNLNHDAMYWYRQDPGQGLRLIYYSQIVNDFQKGDIAEGYSVSREKKESFPLTVTSAQKNPTAFYLCASSMISGGSEAFFGQGTRLTVV.

A few counts support this clone. The chain employs TRBV28 and TRBJ2-7; no firm D call. Looked up from germline, CDR1 is MDHEN and CDR2 is SYDVKM. The CDR3 sequence is 12 residues long. V lost 8 bases to trimming and J lost 5 bases, with 13 bases between them. The CDR3: CASPGFYDEQYF. CDR3 sequence (DNA): TGTGCCAGCCCGGGCTTTTACGACGAGCAGTACTTC.

V and J are TRBV28 and TRBJ2-7, with D tentatively TRBD1 (6 bases). V shed 2 bases and J shed 5 bases, with 16 bases lying between them. The CDR3 sequence is 15 residues long. Germline lookup yields CDR1 MDHEN and CDR2 SYDVKM. The CDR3 DNA reads as TGTGCCAGCAGTTTACTTACAGGGTCTGGCAACGAGCAGTACTTC. Residues: CASSLLTGSGNEQYF. The variable domain in full, with the rest retrieved from reference TRBV28 and TRBJ2-7, is DVKVTQSSRYLVKRTGEKVFLECVQDMDHENMFWYRQDPGLGLRLIYFSYDVKMKEKGDIPEGYSVSREKKERFSLILESASTNQTSMYLCASSLLTGSGNEQYFGPGTRLTVT.

This clone was counted between two and nine times. J is TRBJ2-7 and V is TRBV5-4; tentatively, D is TRBD1 (6 bases). The V gene's germline CDR1 is SGHNT and CDR2 YYREEE (reference sequence). The CDR3 covers 15 residues. V was shortened by 4 bases and J by 3 bases, with 17 bases between the two germline ends. CDR3 nucleotide sequence: TGTGCCAGCAGCCCTGGAGAGGGACAAGGCTACGAGCAGTACTTC. Residues: CASSPGEGQGYEQYF.

V is TRBV7-9 and J is TRBJ2-1, with D maybe TRBD1 (5 bases). V lost 7 bases and J lost 0, with 13 bases in between. This CDR3 comprises 15 residues. The germline CDR1 and CDR2 sequences are SEHNR and FQNEAQ (reference sequence). CDR3 residues: CASKGALDSYNEQFF. The CDR3 DNA reads TGTGCCAGCAAAGGGGCCCTCGACTCCTACAATGAGCAGTTCTTC.

The chain combines TRBV12-2 with TRBJ2-1; TRBD2 reflects the table's D call only, with no check against the DNA. TRBV12-2 is termed a pseudogene. CDR3 length: 12 amino acids. The CDR3 sequence is CATGLAGTEQFF. The CDR3 DNA follows: TGTGCGACAGGGCTAGCGGGTACTGAGCAGTTCTTC.

The genes are TRBV25-1 and TRBJ2-1; 10 bases align to TRBD2. This CDR3 region has 18 residues. The germline V gene encodes CDR1 MGHDK and CDR2 SYGVNS. J was trimmed by 0 bases and V by 3 bases; bases with no gene match: 8. CDR3 protein: CASSDSGTSESSYNEQFF. The CDR3, as DNA: TGTGCCAGCAGTGACTCCGGGACTAGCGAAAGCTCCTACAATGAGCAGTTCTTC.

The chain is built from TRBV28 and TRBJ1-5; unclear D gene. This CDR3 is 13 amino acids long. V lost 4 bases, J lost 7 bases, and 11 bases lay in between. Germline loops: CDR1 MDHEN, CDR2 SYDVKM. CDR3 region: CASSSGLRQPQHF. In DNA form, the CDR3 reads TGTGCCAGCAGTTCCGGATTGAGACAGCCCCAGCATTTT.

In this sample, this clone turned up a few times. Other DNA sequences from this sample encode an identical CDR3 as well. This chain connects TRBV27 to TRBJ1-5, with a possible D match to TRBD1 (5 bases). With 1 base removed from V and 6 bases from J, the gap between germline ends came to 10 bases. Germline values: CDR1 MNHEY, CDR2 SMNVEV (reference sequence). This CDR3 comprises 14 residues. The CDR3 DNA is TGTGCCAGCAGTTTATTGGGGGGTTTTCAGCCCCAGCATTTT. Translating gives CASSLLGGFQPQHF.

CDR3 amino acids: CASSFGGWGYEQYF. The CDR3 DNA reads as TGTGCCAGCAGTTTTGGTGGGTGGGGGTACGAGCAGTACTTC. The J gene is TRBJ2-7, the V gene TRBV28; TRBD1 or TRBD2 may be the D gene (5 bases each). The CDR3 length is 14 residues. The germline gives CDR1 MDHEN, CDR2 SYDVKM. V gave up 3 bases and J gave up 4 bases, with 13 bases separating them.

The V call is TRBV5-1, the J call TRBJ2-5; a possible D gene is TRBD1 (6 bases). With 0 bases removed from V and 7 bases from J, the gap between germline ends came to 19 bases. The CDR3 totals 16 residues. Germline CDR1 reads SGHRS; CDR2 reads YFSETQ. The chain's CDR3 is CASSLDLIQGSRTQYF. The DNA for the CDR3 is TGCGCCAGCAGCTTGGATTTAATACAGGGCTCAAGGACCCAGTACTTC.

V usage is TRBV18 and J usage is TRBJ2-7; 14 nucleotides match TRBD2. The CDR3 runs 19 residues. The V and J ends lost 1 base and 3 bases, in that order; junction bases with no gene match: 11. Per the germline V gene, CDR1 is KGHSH and CDR2 is LQKENI. This CDR3 is CASSPLFGTSGSRSYEQYF. As DNA, the CDR3 is TGTGCCAGCTCACCACTGTTCGGGACTAGCGGGAGTCGAAGCTACGAGCAGTACTTC.

The chain couples TRBV29-1 to TRBJ2-7; 10 bases are a match to TRBD2. Per germline, CDR1 SQVTM and CDR2 ANQGSEA. After removal of 4 bases from V and 6 bases from J, the junction contained 6 bases not matched to a gene. CDR3 length: 13 residues. CDR3 nucleotide sequence: TGCAGCGTTGGTCTAGCGGGAGAAACCGAGCAGTACTTC. As protein: CSVGLAGETEQYF.

In its sample, this clone was seen a few times. This probably arose from a read error, given a far larger clone one base away. Other DNA sequences of this sample code for an identical CDR3. The CDR3 loop reads CASSLSYGYTF. The DNA for the CDR3 is TGTGCCAGCAGTCTGAGCTATGGCTACACCTTC. The rearrangement joins TRBV28 to TRBJ1-2, with unresolved D. Germline values: CDR1 MDHEN, CDR2 SYDVKM. The V end lost 5 bases, the J end lost 4 bases, and 5 bases lay between the germline ends. There are 11 residues in the CDR3.

This clone was recorded a few times. The chain combines TRBV2 with TRBJ1-5; D gene unclear. The CDR3 has 16 residues. Germline CDR1 reads SNHLY; CDR2 reads FYNNEI. Trimming stripped 0 bases from V and 9 bases from J, with 18 bases between. CDR3: CASSEARLTPGRPQHF. The CDR3 DNA follows: TGTGCCAGCAGTGAAGCAAGGCTAACACCGGGAAGGCCCCAGCATTTT.

The chain joins TRBV2 to TRBJ1-5; D gene ambiguous. The CDR3 runs to 14 residues. Trimming removed 6 bases at V and 2 bases at J, with 11 bases between. CDR1 SNHLY and CDR2 FYNNEI come from the germline V gene. The DNA of the CDR3 is TGTGCCAGCAGCTCAGGATTGGGCAATCAGCCCCAGCATTTT. Translating gives CASSSGLGNQPQHF.

V and J are TRBV6-9 and TRBJ2-3; 7 nucleotides match TRBD2. CDR3 size: 15 residues. V gave up 9 bases and J gave up 4 bases; unmatched junction bases: 13. Looked up from germline, CDR1 is MNHGY and CDR2 is SVAAGI. The CDR3 spells CARWSLAGPADTQYF. The CDR3 region has the DNA TGTGCCAGATGGAGTTTAGCGGGCCCCGCAGATACGCAGTATTTT.

This clone occurred a few times. The J gene is TRBJ2-1, the V gene TRBV7-9; D is tentatively TRBD1 or TRBD2 (5 bases each). Germline V gene data show CDR1 as SEHNR and CDR2 as FQNEAQ (reference sequence). The V and J ends lost 4 bases and 9 bases respectively, with 13 bases between them. This CDR3 spans 13 amino acids. The CDR3 nucleotides read TGTGCCAGCAGCTGGGGACCGGACGGTGAGCAGTTCTTC. Its translation: CASSWGPDGEQFF.

This chain links TRBV7-9 with TRBJ2-7; 9 nucleotides align to TRBD1. V lost 5 bases, J lost 4 bases, and 9 bases stayed unmatched. CDR3 length: 15 residues. Germline V CDR1 and CDR2: SEHNR, FQNEAQ (reference sequence). DNA for the CDR3: TGTGCCAGCAGCGGGGGACAGGGCTCGTTGTACGAGCAGTACTTC. This encodes CASSGGQGSLYEQYF.

This chain joins TRBV28 and TRBJ2-7; D is possibly TRBD2 (7 bases). The V end lost 8 bases, the J end lost 2 bases, and 10 bases lay between the germline ends. The CDR3 totals 12 residues. Per the germline V gene, CDR1 is MDHEN and CDR2 is SYDVKM. CDR3 amino acids: CASERDTYEQYF. The CDR3 coding sequence is TGTGCCAGCGAGCGGGACACCTACGAGCAGTACTTC.

The J gene is TRBJ1-2, the V gene TRBV5-4, with no clear D. The CDR3 contains 14 residues. CDR1 and CDR2 from the germline V gene are SGHNT and YYREEE (reference sequence). V shed 0 bases and J shed 0 bases, with 6 bases lying between them. The chain's CDR3 is CASSLEWANYGYTF. In nucleotides, the CDR3 is TGTGCCAGCAGCTTGGAATGGGCTAACTATGGCTACACCTTC.

The J gene is TRBJ2-1, the V gene TRBV11-2; TRBD1 matches at 9 bases. The CDR3 has 13 amino acids. The ends lost 5 bases at V and 15 bases at J; junction bases unmatched: 11. Per germline, CDR1 SGHAT and CDR2 FQNNGV. The CDR3 is CASSKPGQGIPFF. CDR3 nucleotide sequence: TGTGCCAGCAGCAAGCCGGGACAGGGCATTCCGTTCTTC.

This chain joins TRBV25-1 and TRBJ2-1; TRBD1 matches 8 bases. Germline V gene sequence: CDR1 MGHDK, CDR2 SYGVNS. This CDR3 spans 16 amino acids. Germline trimming cut 1 base from V and 4 bases from J; bases unmatched to any gene: 6. This CDR3 reads CASSESDRDMYNEQFF. For the CDR3, the DNA is TGTGCCAGCAGTGAATCGGACAGGGACATGTACAATGAGCAGTTCTTC.

The chain recombines TRBV4-3 with TRBJ2-7, with 7 positions matching TRBD1. The V gene end was trimmed by 2 bases and the J gene end by 3 bases; junction bases not matched to a gene: 4. Germline-derived CDR1 and CDR2 are LGHNA and YSLEER. There are 14 residues in the CDR3. The CDR3 here is CASSQINRGYEQYF. The CDR3 DNA is TGCGCCAGCAGCCAAATCAACAGGGGCTACGAGCAGTACTTC.

This clone was counted a few times. The chain joins TRBV23-1 to TRBJ1-1; D unclear. TRBV23-1 is classed as an ORF, of uncertain function. The CDR3 spans 16 residues. Trimming left V 3 bases short and J 3 bases short, with 17 bases between. The CDR3 region is CASSQGIGSVDTEAFF. DNA of the CDR3: TGCGCCAGCAGTCAGGGCATTGGGTCGGTGGACACTGAAGCTTTCTTT.

The rearrangement uses TRBV2 and TRBJ2-1; 11 bases map to TRBD2. The germline gives CDR1 SNHLY, CDR2 FYNNEI. J gave up 4 bases and V 4 bases, and 15 bases lay outside the gene matches. This CDR3 region has 19 residues. The CDR3 sequence is CASSVRPGLAALRYNEQFF. The CDR3 DNA sequence: TGTGCCAGCAGTGTACGGCCGGGACTAGCGGCGTTACGATACAATGAGCAGTTCTTC.

This chain links TRBV28 with TRBJ2-7; 7 positions agree with TRBD1. The ends lost 3 bases at V and 2 bases at J; junction bases unmatched: 16. This CDR3 has 18 residues. Germline assignment: CDR1 MDHEN and CDR2 SYDVKM. CDR3 sequence reads: CASSFELEGAATTYEQYF. The CDR3 DNA follows: TGTGCCAGCAGTTTTGAACTTGAGGGGGCTGCTACCACCTACGAGCAGTACTTC.

CDR3 residues: CASSLQEEAYNEQFF. The CDR3 DNA follows: TGTGCCAGCAGCTTACAGGAAGAGGCCTACAATGAGCAGTTCTTC. The chain is built from TRBV7-7 and TRBJ2-1; the D is unclear. In germline, CDR1 is SSHAT, CDR2 FNYEAQ (reference sequence). The CDR3 sequence is 15 residues long. The germline V and J ends were trimmed by 2 bases and 2 bases, with 10 bases remaining between them.

The chain combines TRBV27 with TRBJ1-2; D call uncertain. The ends were cut back, 6 bases at V and 8 bases at J, with 16 bases in the middle. This CDR3 region has 13 residues. The V gene's germline CDR1 is MNHEY and CDR2 SMNVEV (reference sequence). CDR3 sequence (DNA): TGTGCCAGCAGAGCCATCGGGATCGTAGGCTACACCTTC. It translates to CASRAIGIVGYTF.